Listed below are T cell receptor beta chains from one sample, sequenced in a study of OX40 agonist ivuxolimab in advanced cancers. The repertoire was sequenced with immunoSEQ multiplex PCR; TCRdb's copy has only in-frame clones and lacks some. The data show around 84,000 clones, with 92% seen just once and approximately 0.56% held by the top ten. Specimen: CD4+ or CD8+ T cells sorted from blood, collected in a trial of the OX40 agonist ivuxolimab. The receptors come from an adult with an advanced solid tumor such as melanoma, head and neck, liver or kidney cancer. The CDR3 runs from the conserved cysteine through the conserved F or W. The order of the fields is CDR3 length, J gene, clone size, V gene, D gene, CDR3 DNA, CDR3 protein. D genes are given only for firm matches. A row's size may be missing; if present it is once, few, many or a size class.

cdr3_length: 13; j_call: TRBJ1-2; clone_size: .; v_call: TRBV29-1; d_call: .; cdr3_nt: TGCAGCGTTGGCGCCGGTCCGGGCTATGGCTACACCTTC; cdr3_aa: CSVGAGPGYGYTF
cdr3_length: 15; j_call: TRBJ2-3; clone_size: .; v_call: TRBV18; d_call: .; cdr3_nt: TGTGCCAGCTCAGGGTCAGGCGGAGCCACAGATACGCAGTATTTT; cdr3_aa: CASSGSGGATDTQYF
cdr3_length: 16; j_call: TRBJ1-6; clone_size: .; v_call: TRBV27; d_call: .; cdr3_nt: TGTGCCAGCAGTGGACGGCCTGGCTCCTATAATTCACCCCTCCACTTT; cdr3_aa: CASSGRPGSYNSPLHF
cdr3_length: 16; j_call: TRBJ1-3; clone_size: .; v_call: TRBV10-3; d_call: TRBD1; cdr3_nt: TGTGCCATCAGTGAGCCCAAGGGGGCAGCTGGAAACACCATATATTTT; cdr3_aa: CAISEPKGAAGNTIYF
cdr3_length: 16; j_call: TRBJ1-1; clone_size: .; v_call: TRBV4-3; d_call: .; cdr3_nt: TGCGCCAGCAGCCAAGATGTATACAGGGTGAACACTGAAGCTTTCTTT; cdr3_aa: CASSQDVYRVNTEAFF
cdr3_length: 15; j_call: TRBJ1-2; clone_size: .; v_call: TRBV6-6; d_call: .; cdr3_nt: TGTGCCAGCAGTTACTCGAGGCAGCCTAACTATGGCTACACCTTC; cdr3_aa: CASSYSRQPNYGYTF
cdr3_length: 16; j_call: TRBJ2-1; clone_size: few; v_call: TRBV6-1; d_call: .; cdr3_nt: TGTGCCAGCAGTGAGCGACAACAACCCCCCTACAATGAGCAGTTCTTC; cdr3_aa: CASSERQQPPYNEQFF
cdr3_length: 16; j_call: TRBJ2-7; clone_size: .; v_call: TRBV11-3; d_call: .; cdr3_nt: TGTGCCAGCAGCTTAGTATCGGGAGTGGCAACCTACGAGCAGTACTTC; cdr3_aa: CASSLVSGVATYEQYF
cdr3_length: 15; j_call: TRBJ1-1; clone_size: .; v_call: TRBV5-6; d_call: TRBD1; cdr3_nt: TGTGCCAGTCAGAGGGGGCCAGGGACGAACACTGAAGCTTTCTTT; cdr3_aa: CASQRGPGTNTEAFF
cdr3_length: 13; j_call: TRBJ2-3; clone_size: .; v_call: TRBV30; d_call: TRBD2; cdr3_nt: TGTGCCTGGAGTGTACGGGGGGCAGATACGCAGTATTTT; cdr3_aa: CAWSVRGADTQYF
cdr3_length: 15; j_call: TRBJ2-7; clone_size: .; v_call: TRBV7-8; d_call: .; cdr3_nt: TGTGCCAGCAGCTCTCATGCCGTGGGGGGCTACGAGCAGTACTTC; cdr3_aa: CASSSHAVGGYEQYF
cdr3_length: 15; j_call: TRBJ2-3; clone_size: .; v_call: TRBV18; d_call: .; cdr3_nt: TGTGCCAGCTCACGGGGGCTAGCAGAACGTAATACGCAGTATTTT; cdr3_aa: CASSRGLAERNTQYF
cdr3_length: 16; j_call: TRBJ2-7; clone_size: .; v_call: TRBV7-9; d_call: TRBD1; cdr3_nt: TGTGCCAGCAGCCGCGGCGGGGAACAGGGGGCCAACGAGCAGTACTTC; cdr3_aa: CASSRGGEQGANEQYF
cdr3_length: 15; j_call: TRBJ1-4; clone_size: once; v_call: TRBV5-1; d_call: .; cdr3_nt: TGCGCCAGCAGCAGAACACAAGCAACTAATGAAAAACTGTTTTTT; cdr3_aa: CASSRTQATNEKLFF
cdr3_length: 17; j_call: TRBJ2-5; clone_size: .; v_call: TRBV5-8; d_call: TRBD1; cdr3_nt: TGTGCCAGCAGCTTCCCCTACCGACAGGGGGGGCAAGAGACCCAGTACTTC; cdr3_aa: CASSFPYRQGGQETQYF
cdr3_length: 13; j_call: TRBJ1-2; clone_size: .; v_call: TRBV6-5; d_call: .; cdr3_nt: TGTGCCAGCACTACAGGGCGGGCCCATGGCTACACCTTC; cdr3_aa: CASTTGRAHGYTF
cdr3_length: 12; j_call: TRBJ2-2; clone_size: .; v_call: TRBV5-1; d_call: TRBD2; cdr3_nt: TGCGCCTCCCGGGGGGGAACCGGGGAGCTGTTTTTT; cdr3_aa: CASRGGTGELFF
cdr3_length: 13; j_call: TRBJ2-7; clone_size: .; v_call: TRBV27; d_call: .; cdr3_nt: TGTGCCAGCAGATATAGAGGGTCCCACGAGCAGTACTTC; cdr3_aa: CASRYRGSHEQYF
cdr3_length: 16; j_call: TRBJ2-7; clone_size: once; v_call: TRBV5-4; d_call: TRBD2; cdr3_nt: TGTGCCAGCAGCTTGGGGGGACTAGCGGGAGTGTACGAGCAGTACTTC; cdr3_aa: CASSLGGLAGVYEQYF
cdr3_length: 14; j_call: TRBJ2-7; clone_size: .; v_call: TRBV27; d_call: .; cdr3_nt: TGTGCCAGCAGGCGGGGAGACAGGACCTACGAGCAGTACTTC; cdr3_aa: CASRRGDRTYEQYF
cdr3_length: 14; j_call: TRBJ1-1; clone_size: .; v_call: TRBV5-4; d_call: .; cdr3_nt: TGTGCCAGCAGCTTGGGCCCAAGGGACCCCGAAGCTTTCTTT; cdr3_aa: CASSLGPRDPEAFF
cdr3_length: 15; j_call: TRBJ1-5; clone_size: .; v_call: TRBV18; d_call: .; cdr3_nt: TGTGCCAGCTCCTTGGGGAGACAAGGCAATCAGCCCCAGCATTTT; cdr3_aa: CASSLGRQGNQPQHF
cdr3_length: 12; j_call: TRBJ2-1; clone_size: .; v_call: TRBV7-8; d_call: .; cdr3_nt: TGTGCCAGCAGCCCCGGGTCGGATCCACAGTTCTTC; cdr3_aa: CASSPGSDPQFF
cdr3_length: 14; j_call: TRBJ1-4; clone_size: .; v_call: TRBV2; d_call: .; cdr3_nt: TGTGCCAGCAGTGCGGCAAGGTCACTTGAAAAACTGTTTTTT; cdr3_aa: CASSAARSLEKLFF
cdr3_length: 15; j_call: TRBJ2-3; clone_size: .; v_call: TRBV7-2; d_call: .; cdr3_nt: TGTGCCAGCAGCTTGCAAGGGGGTTGGGCAGATACGCAGTATTTT; cdr3_aa: CASSLQGGWADTQYF
cdr3_length: 18; j_call: TRBJ1-6; clone_size: .; v_call: TRBV23-1; d_call: TRBD1; cdr3_nt: TGCGCCAGCAGTCAGGGAGCGGAGGGGGCCTCCTATAATTCACCCCTCCACTTT; cdr3_aa: CASSQGAEGASYNSPLHF
cdr3_length: 15; j_call: TRBJ1-5; clone_size: .; v_call: TRBV10-3; d_call: .; cdr3_nt: TGTGCCATCAGTGAGTACCAGGGTAGCAATCAGCCCCAGCATTTT; cdr3_aa: CAISEYQGSNQPQHF
cdr3_length: 14; j_call: TRBJ2-4; clone_size: .; v_call: TRBV2; d_call: .; cdr3_nt: TGTGCCAGCAGTGAGGGGACAGCGGGAAACATTCAGTACTTC; cdr3_aa: CASSEGTAGNIQYF
cdr3_length: 14; j_call: TRBJ2-7; clone_size: .; v_call: TRBV2; d_call: TRBD1; cdr3_nt: TGTGCCAGCAGCTACAGGGGGGAACCCTACGAGCAGTACTTC; cdr3_aa: CASSYRGEPYEQYF
cdr3_length: 13; j_call: TRBJ1-1; clone_size: .; v_call: TRBV19; d_call: .; cdr3_nt: TGTGCCTCCTGGACACCGGGGGACACTGAAGCTTTCTTT; cdr3_aa: CASWTPGDTEAFF
cdr3_length: 14; j_call: TRBJ1-1; clone_size: .; v_call: TRBV6-1; d_call: .; cdr3_nt: TGTGCCAGCAGTGAATATAGTGAGAACACTGAAGCTTTCTTT; cdr3_aa: CASSEYSENTEAFF
cdr3_length: 13; j_call: TRBJ2-7; clone_size: .; v_call: TRBV6-1; d_call: .; cdr3_nt: TGTGCCAGCATTCGAAACAACGGCTACGAGCAGTACTTC; cdr3_aa: CASIRNNGYEQYF
cdr3_length: 14; j_call: TRBJ2-2; clone_size: .; v_call: TRBV5-4; d_call: .; cdr3_nt: TGTGCCAGCAGCTCCCAGGGCCGGGGCGGGGAGCTGTTTTTT; cdr3_aa: CASSSQGRGGELFF
cdr3_length: 14; j_call: TRBJ1-2; clone_size: .; v_call: TRBV14; d_call: .; cdr3_nt: TGTGCCAGCAGCTCGTCGTTACAGGGTTTAGGCTACACCTTC; cdr3_aa: CASSSSLQGLGYTF
cdr3_length: 15; j_call: TRBJ1-1; clone_size: .; v_call: TRBV7-9; d_call: .; cdr3_nt: TGTGCCAGCAGTCCACACACAGGAGGGAGCACTGAAGCTTTCTTT; cdr3_aa: CASSPHTGGSTEAFF
cdr3_length: 14; j_call: TRBJ1-6; clone_size: .; v_call: TRBV4-2; d_call: .; cdr3_nt: TGTGCCAGCAGCCTAAGGGGGGGCGGGTCACCCCTCCACTTT; cdr3_aa: CASSLRGGGSPLHF
cdr3_length: 15; j_call: TRBJ2-7; clone_size: .; v_call: TRBV13; d_call: TRBD2; cdr3_nt: TGTGCCAGCAGCTTAGGTCGACTAGCGGACTACGAGCAGTACTTC; cdr3_aa: CASSLGRLADYEQYF